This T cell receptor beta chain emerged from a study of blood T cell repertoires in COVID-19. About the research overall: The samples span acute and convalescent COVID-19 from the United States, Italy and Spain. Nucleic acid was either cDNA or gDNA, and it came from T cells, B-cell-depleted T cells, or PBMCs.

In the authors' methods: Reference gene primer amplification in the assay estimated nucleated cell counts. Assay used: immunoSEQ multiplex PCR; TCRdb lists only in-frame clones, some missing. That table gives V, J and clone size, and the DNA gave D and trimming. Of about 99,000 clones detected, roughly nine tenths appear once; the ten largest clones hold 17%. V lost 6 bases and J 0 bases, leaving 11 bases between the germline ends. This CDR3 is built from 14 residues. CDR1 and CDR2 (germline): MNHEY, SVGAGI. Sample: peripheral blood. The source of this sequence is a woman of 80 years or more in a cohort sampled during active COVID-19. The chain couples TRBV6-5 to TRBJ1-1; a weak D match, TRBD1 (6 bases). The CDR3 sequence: CASRVGQMNTEAFF. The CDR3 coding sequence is TGTGCCAGCAGGGTTGGACAGATGAACACTGAAGCTTTCTTT.